This record looks at one TCR beta chain sequence and its context. Which antigen it targets is not known. No much larger clonotype is one base removed from it; base qualities were not supplied. The sample originates from a study of patients and donors after allogeneic stem cell transplantation (dated by TCRdb to between 2020 and 2021). The method behind the library was RT-PCR. TCRdb names NextSeq 550 as the instrument used. TCRdb ran its own pipeline on the public reads, namely fastp trimming at Q25 and MiXCR clone calling, and kept in-frame beta chains. Rows are unified per CDR3 protein, each entry keeping the most common DNA and genes. For this sample the table gives under 200,000 distinct CDR3 sequences, of which around 30% were detected only once. The ten largest clones take up less than 3.5% of the sample. The germline V gene (reference sequence) sets CDR1 to GTSNPN and CDR2 to SVGIG. From the cysteine up to the phenylalanine, the CDR3 has a length of 14 residues. The sequence is cut down to CDR3 DNA, 42 bases in frame from base 1. V lost 3 bases and J lost 0 bases; the stretch between them is 9 bases long.

This TCR was sampled from a human donor who was either an allogeneic HSCT recipient or a stem cell or donor lymphocyte infusion donor (not recorded which). It is not recorded whose cells these are; they may come from a transplant donor. The sample comprised blood, either unsorted or a sorted T cell fraction (not recorded which). The rearranged segments are TRBV30 and TRBJ1-3; the D gene identity is not certain. CDR3 protein: CAWSLGSSGNTIYF. The DNA sequence is given as TGTGCCTGGAGCTTAGGGAGCTCTGGAAACACCATATATTTT.